This TCR beta chain was captured in a study of shared clonotypes between healthy human individuals. Clones were read by immunoSEQ multiplex PCR, and TCRdb kept only the in-frame ones, dropping some. The profile shows 450,000 to 500,000 clones, about 79% of them singletons. This CDR3 spans 15 amino acids. V shed 2 bases and J shed 4 bases, with 11 bases lying between them. Germline V CDR1 and CDR2: SEHNR, FQNEAQ (reference sequence). The V gene is TRBV7-9, the J gene TRBJ2-2; D is perhaps TRBD1 (6 bases). This receptor was taken from a woman aged 35 to 49 in good health. Some clones in this sample may be carry-over from other donors' samples. The sample comprised PBMCs. The DNA for the CDR3 is TGTGCCAGCAGCTTATCCGGGACACCCACCGGGGAGCTGTTTTTT. This encodes CASSLSGTPTGELFF.